The subject of this entry is one T cell receptor beta chain. Its antigen is not yet known. Base-call qualities are not available, and no considerably larger clone is one nucleotide away. The sample originates from a study of cytomegalovirus exposure and HLA in healthy donors (dated by TCRdb to about 2017). About the full investigation: The 500 to 800 repertoires of the first cohort and the 110 or so validation repertoires were produced on the same platform, according to a later analysis. High-throughput TCR immunosequencing, statistical association of individual TCRs with disease status, and machine learning were combined to predict cytomegalovirus infection status. The study aimed to test whether signatures of past pathogen exposure could be identified by cataloging public T cell receptors. Besides the first cohort of roughly 660 subjects, a separate validation cohort made up of roughly 130 different subjects was used. The research as a whole found: A later analysis found that TCRs clustered in the first cohort also tended to co-occur in the 95 to 150 validation repertoires, with 94% of cluster scores above 0. The study listed approximately 150 TCR beta chains as associated with cytomegalovirus. In vitro tests confirmed that a few of the cytomegalovirus-associated TCR beta chains recognize cytomegalovirus antigens. A later analysis had no HLA typing for the validation cohort, so co-occurrence there was scored across all 110 or so repertoires. The authors suggested that the approach could potentially be generalized to other disease states and immunological phenotypes. While some public TCRs were present in many individuals, most TCR sequences turned up only very rarely across donors. The classifier was reported to diagnose cytomegalovirus status with high specificity and sensitivity in both the original cohort and the validation cohort.

The protocol used for the library was the immunoSEQ multiplex PCR assay. As for the original processing: A statistical classification framework was developed to diagnose cytomegalovirus status using the catalog of TCR beta chain sequences. The source is immuneACCESS, and TCRdb retained only in-frame sequences with V and J called. Part of the clones is not carried over; for the studies checked, unresolved V genes explain less than half of this, and the remainder is unexplained. V, J and clone size are those of that table, while D and trimming were read from the DNA. The sample has 150,000 or so clones on record, less than 90% of them singletons. The top ten constitute about 3.5% of the sample. Separate from the roughly 630-subject first cohort, the validation cohort of 90 to 150 subjects was the group to which the donors belonged. The sample taken for sequencing was PBMCs. This sequence originates from a young woman in good health and CMV-seropositive.

The nucleotide sequence is given as TGTGCCAGCAGTAAGCTTAGCGGGAGGGCAGGCAATGAGCAGTTCTTC. Its coded protein is CASSKLSGRAGNEQFF. The chain uses TRBV2 and TRBJ2-1; 11 bases in between match TRBD2. The germline V and J ends show losses of 5 bases and 6 bases respectively, and no gene match explains 9 bases of the junction. The germline V gene provides CDR1 SNHLY and CDR2 FYNNEI. Taken from cysteine to phenylalanine, the CDR3 has 16 residues. Only the CDR3 part of the read is kept: 48 bases, read in frame from the first base.